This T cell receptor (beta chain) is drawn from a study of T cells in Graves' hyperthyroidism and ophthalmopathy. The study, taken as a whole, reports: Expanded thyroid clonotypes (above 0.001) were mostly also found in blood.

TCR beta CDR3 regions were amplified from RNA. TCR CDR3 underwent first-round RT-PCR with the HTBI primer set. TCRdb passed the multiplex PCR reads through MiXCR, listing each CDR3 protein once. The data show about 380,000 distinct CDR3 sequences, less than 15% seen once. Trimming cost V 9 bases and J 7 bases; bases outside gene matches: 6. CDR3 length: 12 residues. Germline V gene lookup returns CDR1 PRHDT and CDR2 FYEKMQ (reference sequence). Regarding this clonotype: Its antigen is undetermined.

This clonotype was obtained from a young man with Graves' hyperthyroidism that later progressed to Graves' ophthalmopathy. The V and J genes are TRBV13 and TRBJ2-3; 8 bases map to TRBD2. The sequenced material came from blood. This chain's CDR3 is CASTGGANTQYF. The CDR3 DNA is TGTGCCAGTACCGGGGGGGCGAATACGCAGTATTTT.